Each of the 20 T cell receptor beta chains below was sequenced from the same sample in a study of cytomegalovirus exposure and HLA in healthy donors. TCRdb keeps only in-frame clones here, not all; method: immunoSEQ multiplex PCR. The table has tens of thousands of clones, 90% to 95% seen once. Sequenced sample: PBMCs. These receptors all come from a woman aged 18-29 years in good health and CMV-seronegative.

V is TRBV28 and J is TRBJ1-1, with 8 bases identical to TRBD1. The CDR3 consists of 12 residues. The germline CDR1 and CDR2 sequences are MDHEN and SYDVKM. Germline trimming cut 8 bases from V and 8 bases from J; bases unmatched to any gene: 7. The CDR3 is CASRSRGREAFF. The CDR3 nucleotides read TGTGCCAGCCGAAGCAGGGGGCGGGAAGCTTTCTTT. Filled out from reference TRBV28 and TRBJ1-1, the complete variable domain reads DVKVTQSSRYLVKRTGEKVFLECVQDMDHENMFWYRQDPGLGLRLIYFSYDVKMKEKGDIPEGYSVSREKKERFSLILESASTNQTSMYLCASRSRGREAFFGQGTRLTVV.

The CDR3 DNA is TGTGCCAGCAGGGTAGACAGCTCCTTCTACGAGCAGTACTTC. This codes for CASRVDSSFYEQYF. The chain employs TRBV6-5 and TRBJ2-7; the D gene is possibly TRBD1 (5 bases). Trimming stripped 6 bases from V and 3 bases from J, with 15 bases between. Germline values: CDR1 MNHEY, CDR2 SVGAGI. The CDR3 runs 14 residues.

The chain recombines TRBV4-1 with TRBJ2-7; unclear D gene. CDR1 is MGHRA, CDR2 YSYEKL, per germline. CDR3 length equals 15 residues. The V and J ends lost 2 bases and 5 bases respectively, with 16 bases between them. This CDR3 reads CASSQYYFSDDEQYF. The DNA of the CDR3 is TGCGCCAGCAGCCAATACTACTTCAGCGACGACGAGCAGTACTTC.

V is TRBV7-3 and J is TRBJ2-3; 8 nucleotides match TRBD2. V lost 8 bases and J lost 5; bases outside the gene matches: 12. Germline V lookup: CDR1 SGHTA, CDR2 FQGTGA. The CDR3 has 15 residues. The CDR3 protein is CASADGRGGGDTQYF. The CDR3 region has the DNA TGTGCCAGCGCGGACGGCCGGGGGGGCGGAGATACGCAGTATTTT.

The V call is TRBV5-1, the J call TRBJ2-1; no clear D gene. The V gene's germline CDR1 is SGHRS and CDR2 YFSETQ. The CDR3 consists of 13 residues. V was trimmed by 0 bases and J by 3 bases, leaving 4 bases between them. The CDR3 nucleotides are TGCGCCAGCAGCTTGGATAGCTACAATGAGCAGTTCTTC. Protein product: CASSLDSYNEQFF.

CDR3 sequence (DNA): TGTGCCAGCAGCCAGGGCGGGGCAAGTCCTAATTCACCCCTCCACTTT. This sequence encodes CASSQGGASPNSPLHF. This chain uses TRBV5-6 with TRBJ1-6, with D tentatively TRBD1 (5 bases). Germline loops: CDR1 SGHDT, CDR2 YYEEEE. This CDR3 spans 16 amino acids. Trimming took off 4 bases at V and 6 bases at J, with 17 bases between the two ends.

The chain recombines TRBV2 with TRBJ2-2, with 8 positions matching TRBD2. Germline V lookup: CDR1 SNHLY, CDR2 FYNNEI. J lost 6 bases, V lost 3 bases, and 6 bases had no gene match. The CDR3 extends over 15 amino acids. CDR3 loop: CASSEAGGRPGELFF. The CDR3 coding sequence is TGTGCCAGCAGTGAGGCGGGGGGAAGACCCGGGGAGCTGTTTTTT. The full variable domain, with the rest looked up from reference TRBV2 and TRBJ2-2, is EPEVTQTPSHQVTQMGQEVILRCVPISNHLYFYWYRQILGQKVEFLVSFYNNEISEKSEIFDDQFSVERPDGSNFTLKIRSTKLEDSAMYFCASSEAGGRPGELFFGEGSRLTVL.

This clone was counted once. V is TRBV27 and J is TRBJ2-3; TRBD1 aligns across 11 bases. The germline CDR1 and CDR2 sequences are MNHEY and SMNVEV (reference sequence). The CDR3 has 16 amino acids. After removal of 4 bases from V and 2 bases from J, the junction contained 5 bases not matched to a gene. The CDR3 nucleotides are TGTGCCAGCAGTTGGACGGGACAGGGGGTCACAGATACGCAGTATTTT. Its translation: CASSWTGQGVTDTQYF.

Here the CDR3 reads CASSPAGGVRWEQYF. DNA of the CDR3: TGCGCCAGCAGCCCGGCGGGTGGGGTCAGATGGGAGCAGTACTTC. This chain joins TRBV5-1 and TRBJ2-7; D might be TRBD2 (5 bases). Trimming removed 4 bases at V and 7 bases at J, with 21 bases between. Per germline, CDR1 SGHRS and CDR2 YFSETQ. The CDR3 sequence is 15 residues long.

A few counts support this clone. The chain joins TRBV5-4 to TRBJ1-2; TRBD1 agrees at 11 bases. The CDR3 extends over 15 amino acids. Per the germline V gene, CDR1 is SGHNT and CDR2 is YYREEE (reference sequence). Trimming cost V 1 base and J 8 bases; bases outside gene matches: 7. CDR3 sequence: CASSLKGQGAQGYTF. The CDR3, as DNA: TGTGCCAGCAGCTTGAAAGGACAGGGGGCTCAAGGCTACACCTTC.

The V call is TRBV28, the J call TRBJ1-1; unclear D gene. CDR1 is MDHEN and CDR2 is SYDVKM in the germline V gene. The CDR3 extends over 12 amino acids. V gave up 1 base and J gave up 6 bases, with 6 bases separating them. This chain's CDR3 is CASSLFIAEAFF. The DNA for the CDR3 is TGTGCCAGCAGTTTATTTATCGCTGAAGCTTTCTTT.

This clone occurred once. This chain uses TRBV30 with TRBJ2-1; 8 nucleotides align to TRBD1. Looked up from germline, CDR1 is GTSNPN and CDR2 is SVGIG (reference sequence). Trimming at V came to 2 bases and at J to 0 bases, leaving 3 bases not matched to a gene. The length of the CDR3 is 15 residues. The CDR3 DNA reads TGTGCCTGGAGTCTCACAGGGGGCTCCTACAATGAGCAGTTCTTC. It specifies CAWSLTGGSYNEQFF.

CDR3 bases: TGTGCCAGCAGTTACTCGGGGAGTGAGCAGTTCTTC. This encodes CASSYSGSEQFF. V and J are TRBV6-5 and TRBJ2-1; TRBD2 is a possible D gene (5 bases). Trimming removed 0 bases at V and 9 bases at J, with 6 bases between. Per germline, CDR1 MNHEY and CDR2 SVGAGI. The CDR3 consists of 12 residues.

The genes are TRBV5-4 and TRBJ2-1, with a possible D match to TRBD1 (7 bases). This CDR3 is built from 17 residues. V gave up 0 bases and J gave up 1 base, with 14 bases separating them. Germline CDR1 reads SGHNT; CDR2 reads YYREEE (reference sequence). CDR3 DNA: TGTGCCAGCAGCTTGGCCTCAGGGGGAGGTTCCTACAATGAGCAGTTCTTC. Amino acids: CASSLASGGGSYNEQFF. Variable domain in full (rest from reference TRBV5-4 and TRBJ2-1): ETGVTQSPTHLIKTRGQQVTLRCSSQSGHNTVSWYQQALGQGPQFIFQYYREEENGRGNFPPRFSGLQFPNYSSELNVNALELDDSALYLCASSLASGGGSYNEQFFGPGTRLTVL.

The rearrangement joins TRBV7-3 to TRBJ2-7; 12 nucleotides match TRBD2. The CDR3 runs 16 residues. The ends lost 1 base at V and 7 bases at J; junction bases unmatched: 8. Per germline, CDR1 SGHTA and CDR2 FQGTGA. DNA of the CDR3: TGTGCCAGCAGCTTAATTCCTAGCGGGGGGGCTGGAGAGCAGTACTTC. As protein: CASSLIPSGGAGEQYF.

The chain recombines TRBV25-1 with TRBJ2-7, with a tentative D call TRBD2 (5 bases). Per the germline V gene, CDR1 is MGHDK and CDR2 is SYGVNS. The CDR3 consists of 13 residues. Trimming cost V 5 bases and J 1 base, with 9 bases left between them. The CDR3 region has the DNA TGTGCCAGCAGTCCGGGAATTTCCTACGAGCAGTACTTC. Protein sequence: CASSPGISYEQYF.

This rearrangement joins TRBV2 to TRBJ1-3, with D unresolved. V dropped 4 bases and J dropped 1 base, with 14 bases sitting between them. The CDR3 is 16 residues long. Looked up from germline, CDR1 is SNHLY and CDR2 is FYNNEI. CDR3 amino acids: CASSVAPLRSGNTIYF. DNA for the CDR3: TGTGCCAGCAGTGTTGCCCCATTGAGATCTGGAAACACCATATATTTT.

V is TRBV27 and J is TRBJ1-5; 8 bases line up with TRBD1. The CDR3 spans 14 residues. Unmatched junction bases numbered 4, after V lost 6 bases and J lost 3 bases. CDR1 is MNHEY, CDR2 SMNVEV, per germline (reference sequence). CDR3 nucleotides: TGTGCCAGCAGCGCAGGGGGCCCCAATCAGCCCCAGCATTTT. Translated: CASSAGGPNQPQHF.

This chain links TRBV10-2 with TRBJ1-2; D ambiguous. CDR3 length: 12 residues. Germline CDR1 reads WSHSY; CDR2 reads SAAADI. The V end was cut by 3 bases, the J end by 10 bases, with 12 bases between. The CDR3 reads CASSDRREIYTF. CDR3 sequence (DNA): TGCGCCAGCAGTGACAGGAGGGAGATCTACACCTTC.

This chain connects TRBV6-5 to TRBJ1-2, with TRBD1 matching over 7 bases. J gave up 5 bases and V 2 bases, and 5 bases lay outside the gene matches. In germline, CDR1 is MNHEY, CDR2 SVGAGI. The CDR3 sequence is 14 residues long. DNA of the CDR3: TGTGCCAGCAGTTACCAGGACAGGAATTATGGCTACACCTTC. Encoded protein: CASSYQDRNYGYTF.